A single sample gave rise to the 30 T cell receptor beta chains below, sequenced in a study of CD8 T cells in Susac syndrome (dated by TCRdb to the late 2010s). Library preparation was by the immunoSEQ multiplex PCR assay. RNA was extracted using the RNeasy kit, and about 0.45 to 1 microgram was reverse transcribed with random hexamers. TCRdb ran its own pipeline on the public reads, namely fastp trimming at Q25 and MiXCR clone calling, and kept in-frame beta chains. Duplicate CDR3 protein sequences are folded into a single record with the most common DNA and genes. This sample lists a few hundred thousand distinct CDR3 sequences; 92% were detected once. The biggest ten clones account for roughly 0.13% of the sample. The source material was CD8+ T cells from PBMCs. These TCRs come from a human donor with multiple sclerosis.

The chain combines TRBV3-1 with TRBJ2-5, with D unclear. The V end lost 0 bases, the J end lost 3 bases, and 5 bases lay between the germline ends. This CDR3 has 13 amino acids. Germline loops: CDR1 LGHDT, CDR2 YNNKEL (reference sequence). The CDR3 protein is CASSQDNEETQYF. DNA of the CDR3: TGTGCCAGCAGCCAAGATAACGAAGAGACCCAGTACTTC.

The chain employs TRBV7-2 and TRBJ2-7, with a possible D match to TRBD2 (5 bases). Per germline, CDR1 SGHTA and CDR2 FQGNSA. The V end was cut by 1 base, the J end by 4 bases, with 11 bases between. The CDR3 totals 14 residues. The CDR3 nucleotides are TGTGCCAGCAGCTTAGGCAGCGGTCTGTACGAGCAGTACTTC. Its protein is CASSLGSGLYEQYF.

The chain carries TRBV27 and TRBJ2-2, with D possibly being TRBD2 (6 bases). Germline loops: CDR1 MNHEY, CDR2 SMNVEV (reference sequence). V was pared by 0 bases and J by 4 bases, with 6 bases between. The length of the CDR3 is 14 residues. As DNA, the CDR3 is TGTGCCAGCAGTTTATCGGGGGGCACCGGGGAGCTGTTTTTT. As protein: CASSLSGGTGELFF.

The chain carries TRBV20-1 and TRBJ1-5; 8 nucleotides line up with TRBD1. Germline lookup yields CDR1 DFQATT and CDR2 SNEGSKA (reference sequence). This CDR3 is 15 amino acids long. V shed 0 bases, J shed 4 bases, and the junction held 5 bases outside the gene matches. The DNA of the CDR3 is TGCAGTGCTAGAGATCTGAACAGGGGGAATCAGCCCCAGCATTTT. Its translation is CSARDLNRGNQPQHF.

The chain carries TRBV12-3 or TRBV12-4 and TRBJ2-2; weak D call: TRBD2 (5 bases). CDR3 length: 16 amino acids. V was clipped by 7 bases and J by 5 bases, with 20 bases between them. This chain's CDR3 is CASILDRDFPTGELFF. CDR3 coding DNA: TGTGCCAGCATCCTGGACCGGGATTTCCCTACCGGGGAGCTGTTTTTT.

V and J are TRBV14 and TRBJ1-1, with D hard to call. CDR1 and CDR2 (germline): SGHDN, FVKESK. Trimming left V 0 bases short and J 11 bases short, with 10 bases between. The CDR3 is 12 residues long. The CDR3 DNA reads TGTGCCAGCAGCCAAGATCCCTGCGTGGCTTTCTTT. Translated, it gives CASSQDPCVAFF.

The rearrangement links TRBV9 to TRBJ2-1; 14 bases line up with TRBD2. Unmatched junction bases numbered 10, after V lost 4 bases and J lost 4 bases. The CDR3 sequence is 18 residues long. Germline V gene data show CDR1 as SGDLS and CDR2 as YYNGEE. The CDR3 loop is CASSSSPRLAGGYNEQFF. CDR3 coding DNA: TGTGCCAGCAGCTCCAGCCCCAGACTAGCGGGGGGGTACAATGAGCAGTTCTTC.

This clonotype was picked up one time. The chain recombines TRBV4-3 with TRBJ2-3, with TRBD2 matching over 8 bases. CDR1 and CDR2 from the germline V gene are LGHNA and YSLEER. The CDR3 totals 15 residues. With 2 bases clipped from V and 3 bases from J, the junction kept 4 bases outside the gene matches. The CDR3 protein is CASSQSLAGTDTQYF. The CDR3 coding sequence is TGCGCCAGCAGCCAATCTCTAGCGGGTACAGATACGCAGTATTTT.

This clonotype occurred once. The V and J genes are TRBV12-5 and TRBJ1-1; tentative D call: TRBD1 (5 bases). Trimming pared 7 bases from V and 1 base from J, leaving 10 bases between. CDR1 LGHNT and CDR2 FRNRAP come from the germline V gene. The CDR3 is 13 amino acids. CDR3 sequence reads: CASAPGGNTEAFF. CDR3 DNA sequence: TGTGCTAGTGCCCCTGGGGGGAACACTGAAGCTTTCTTT.

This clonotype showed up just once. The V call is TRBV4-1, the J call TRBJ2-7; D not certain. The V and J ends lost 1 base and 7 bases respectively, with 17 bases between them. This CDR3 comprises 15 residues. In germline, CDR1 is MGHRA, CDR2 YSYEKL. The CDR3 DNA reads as TGCGCCAGCAGCCAAGCCCTAGGCGCAGCACTAGAGCAGTACTTC. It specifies CASSQALGAALEQYF.

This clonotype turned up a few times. In nucleotides, the CDR3 is TGTGCCAGCAGCGTTGAAGGTTATGGCTACACCTTC. Its translation is CASSVEGYGYTF. J is TRBJ1-2 and V is TRBV9, with D uncertain. The V gene lost 2 bases and the J gene lost 5 bases, with 7 bases spanning the gap. The germline V gene has CDR1 SGDLS and CDR2 YYNGEE. The CDR3 loop spans 12 amino acids.

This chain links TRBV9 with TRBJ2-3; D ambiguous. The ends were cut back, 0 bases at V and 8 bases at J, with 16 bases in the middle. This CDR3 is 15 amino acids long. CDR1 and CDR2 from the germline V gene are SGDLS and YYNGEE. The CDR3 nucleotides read TGTGCCAGCAGCGTAGCTGGTAGGCCCCAGAGTACGCAGTATTTT. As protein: CASSVAGRPQSTQYF.

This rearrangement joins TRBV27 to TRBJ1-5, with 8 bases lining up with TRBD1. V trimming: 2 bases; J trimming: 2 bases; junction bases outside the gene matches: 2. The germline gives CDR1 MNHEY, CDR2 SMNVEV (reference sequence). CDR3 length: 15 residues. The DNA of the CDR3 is TGTGCCAGCAGTTTAGCAGGGGGCGGCAATCAGCCCCAGCATTTT. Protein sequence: CASSLAGGGNQPQHF.

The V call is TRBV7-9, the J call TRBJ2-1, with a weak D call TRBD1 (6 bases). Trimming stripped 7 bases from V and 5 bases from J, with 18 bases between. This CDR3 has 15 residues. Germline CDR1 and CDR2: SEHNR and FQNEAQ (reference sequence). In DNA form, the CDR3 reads TGTGCCAGCAATCTGCCCGGGACAAAGAACAATGAGCAGTTCTTC. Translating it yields CASNLPGTKNNEQFF.

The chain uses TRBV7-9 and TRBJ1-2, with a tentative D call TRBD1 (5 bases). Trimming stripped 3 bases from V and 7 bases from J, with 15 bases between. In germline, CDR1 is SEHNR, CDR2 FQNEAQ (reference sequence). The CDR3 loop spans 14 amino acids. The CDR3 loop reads CASSFAGHFSGYTF. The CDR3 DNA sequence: TGTGCCAGCAGCTTCGCAGGGCACTTCTCTGGCTACACCTTC.

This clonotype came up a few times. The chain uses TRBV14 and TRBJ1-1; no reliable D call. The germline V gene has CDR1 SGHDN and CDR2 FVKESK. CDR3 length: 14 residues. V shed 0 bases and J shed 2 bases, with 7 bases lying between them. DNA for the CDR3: TGTGCCAGCAGCCAAGAGCTGGGTAACACTGAAGCTTTCTTT. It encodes CASSQELGNTEAFF.

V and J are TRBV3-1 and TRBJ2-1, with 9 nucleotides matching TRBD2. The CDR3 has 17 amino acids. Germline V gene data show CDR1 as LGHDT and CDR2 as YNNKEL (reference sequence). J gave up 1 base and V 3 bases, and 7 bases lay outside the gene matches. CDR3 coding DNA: TGTGCCAGCAGCCACTTTCTAGCGGGGACTTCCTACAATGAGCAGTTCTTC. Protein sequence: CASSHFLAGTSYNEQFF.

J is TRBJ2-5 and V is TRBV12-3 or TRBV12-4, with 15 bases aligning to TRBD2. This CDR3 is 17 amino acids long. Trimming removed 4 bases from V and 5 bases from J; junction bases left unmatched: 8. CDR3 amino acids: CASSYGLAGGQGETQYF. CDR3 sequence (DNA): TGTGCCAGCAGTTACGGACTAGCGGGAGGGCAGGGTGAGACCCAGTACTTC.

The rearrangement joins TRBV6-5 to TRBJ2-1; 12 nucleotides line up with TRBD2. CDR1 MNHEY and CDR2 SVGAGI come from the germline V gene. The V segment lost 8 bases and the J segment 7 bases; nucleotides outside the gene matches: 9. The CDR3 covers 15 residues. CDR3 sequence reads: CASGLTSGSGNEQFF. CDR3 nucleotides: TGTGCCAGCGGACTGACTAGCGGGAGTGGGAATGAGCAGTTCTTC.

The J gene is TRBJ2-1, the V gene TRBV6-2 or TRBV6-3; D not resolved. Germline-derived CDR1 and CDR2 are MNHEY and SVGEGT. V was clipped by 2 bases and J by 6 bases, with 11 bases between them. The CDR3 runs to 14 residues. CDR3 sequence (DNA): TGTGCCAGCAGTTACGCCCCCCTAGGCAATGAGCAGTTCTTC. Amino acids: CASSYAPLGNEQFF.

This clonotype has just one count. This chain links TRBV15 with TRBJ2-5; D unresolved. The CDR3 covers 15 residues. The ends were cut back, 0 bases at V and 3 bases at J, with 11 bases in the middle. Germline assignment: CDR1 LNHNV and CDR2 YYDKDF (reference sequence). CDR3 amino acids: CATSREKKSKETQYF. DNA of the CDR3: TGTGCCACCAGCAGAGAAAAGAAAAGTAAAGAGACCCAGTACTTC.

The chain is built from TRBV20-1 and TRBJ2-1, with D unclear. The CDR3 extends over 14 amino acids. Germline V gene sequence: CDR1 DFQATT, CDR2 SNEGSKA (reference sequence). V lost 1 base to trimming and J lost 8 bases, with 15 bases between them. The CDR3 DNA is TGCAGTGCTAGAGTTACCCCACGCTCCTATGAGCAGTTCTTC. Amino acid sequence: CSARVTPRSYEQFF.

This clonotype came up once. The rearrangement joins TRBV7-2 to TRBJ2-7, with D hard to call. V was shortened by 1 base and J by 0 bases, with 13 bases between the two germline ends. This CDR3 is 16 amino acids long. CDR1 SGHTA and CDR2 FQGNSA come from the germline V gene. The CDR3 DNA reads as TGTGCCAGCAGCTTAGGTCCCCCCGCCATCTCCTACGAGCAGTACTTC. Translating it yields CASSLGPPAISYEQYF. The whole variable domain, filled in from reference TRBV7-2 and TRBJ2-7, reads GAGVSQSPSNKVTEKGKDVELRCDPISGHTALYWYRQSLGQGLEFLIYFQGNSAPDKSGLPSDRFSAERTGGSVSTLTIQRTQQEDSAVYLCASSLGPPAISYEQYFGPGTRLTVT.

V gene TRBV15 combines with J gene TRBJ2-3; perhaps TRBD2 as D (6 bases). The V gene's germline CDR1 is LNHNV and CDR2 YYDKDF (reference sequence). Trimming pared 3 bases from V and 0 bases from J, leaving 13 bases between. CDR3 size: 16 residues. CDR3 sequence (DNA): TGTGCCACCAGCAGTCACCGGGAGCCTAGCACAGATACGCAGTATTTT. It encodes CATSSHREPSTDTQYF.

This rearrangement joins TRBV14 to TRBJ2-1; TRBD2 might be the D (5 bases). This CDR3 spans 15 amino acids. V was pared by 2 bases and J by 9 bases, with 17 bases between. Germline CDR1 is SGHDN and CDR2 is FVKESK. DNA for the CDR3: TGTGCCAGCAGCCAAACGGACTGGACTCCTTTTGAGCAGTTCTTC. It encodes CASSQTDWTPFEQFF.

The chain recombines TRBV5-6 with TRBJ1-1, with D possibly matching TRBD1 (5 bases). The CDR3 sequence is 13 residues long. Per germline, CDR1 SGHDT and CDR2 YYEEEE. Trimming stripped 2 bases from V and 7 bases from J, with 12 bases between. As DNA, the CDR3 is TGTGCCAGCAGCTTAGGCGGGACTGGTGAAGCTTTCTTT. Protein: CASSLGGTGEAFF.

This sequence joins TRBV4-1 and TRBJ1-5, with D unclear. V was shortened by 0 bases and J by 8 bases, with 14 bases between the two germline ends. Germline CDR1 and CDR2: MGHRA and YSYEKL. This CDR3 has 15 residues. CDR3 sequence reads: CASSQEVDLMEPQHF. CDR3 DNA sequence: TGCGCCAGCAGCCAAGAGGTCGACCTAATGGAGCCCCAGCATTTT.

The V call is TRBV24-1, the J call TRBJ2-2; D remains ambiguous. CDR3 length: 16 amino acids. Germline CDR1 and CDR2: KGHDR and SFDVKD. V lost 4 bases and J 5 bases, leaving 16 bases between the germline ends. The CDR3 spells CATSDPYHSLTGELFF. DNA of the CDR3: TGTGCCACCAGTGACCCCTATCACAGTCTAACCGGGGAGCTGTTTTTT.

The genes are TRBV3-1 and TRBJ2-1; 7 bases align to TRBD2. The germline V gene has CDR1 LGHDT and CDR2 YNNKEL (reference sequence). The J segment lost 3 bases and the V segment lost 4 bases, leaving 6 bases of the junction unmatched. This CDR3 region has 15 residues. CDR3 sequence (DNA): TGTGCCAGCAGCCTCCGGTCGGGGGGCTACAATGAGCAGTTCTTC. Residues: CASSLRSGGYNEQFF.

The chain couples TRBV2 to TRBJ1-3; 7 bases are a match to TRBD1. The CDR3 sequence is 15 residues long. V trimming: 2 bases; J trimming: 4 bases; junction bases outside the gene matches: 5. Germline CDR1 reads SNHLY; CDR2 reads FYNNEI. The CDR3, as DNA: TGTGCCAGCAGTGAATTGGCAGGGGGAGGAAACACCATATATTTT. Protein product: CASSELAGGGNTIYF.